A single count supports the clone carrying this T cell receptor beta chain. Its antigen is currently unknown. Donors consisted of healthy bone marrow donors. The data were obtained in a study of cytomegalovirus exposure and HLA in healthy donors. Whole-study context: HLA-typed donors were the source of approximately 85 million unique TCRs, which an early data release held.

The PCR contained 60 Vbeta and 13 Jbeta primers. The table came from immunoSEQ multiplex PCR; TCRdb's copy has only in-frame clones and leaves some out. The table records around 50,000 clones, 45% to 70% of them present only once. Study-level points and caveats: Some public TCRs appeared in many individuals, while most sequences were rare.

The CDR3 extends over 15 amino acids. In germline, CDR1 is WSHSY, CDR2 SAAADI. Trimming left V 2 bases short and J 3 bases short, with 14 bases between. The TCR originated in a human donor in good health. Sequenced material: PBMCs. V usage is TRBV10-2 and J usage is TRBJ2-7; the D is unclear. The CDR3 protein is CASSESPNTHYEQYF. The CDR3 region has the DNA TGCGCCAGCAGTGAGAGTCCTAATACCCACTACGAGCAGTACTTC.